Below are 16 T cell receptor beta chains sequenced from a single sample in a study of siplizumab effects on memory and regulatory T cells (dated by TCRdb to between 2017 and 2020). The library relied on the immunoSEQ multiplex PCR assay. TCRdb limited this immuneACCESS table to in-frame rearrangements with V and J called. A share of clones is missing; checked studies link under half to unresolved V genes, and the rest is unexplained. The sample yields about 91,000 clones; 96% were counted once. The ten largest clones capture 0.031% of the sample. The sequenced material came from naive CD4+ T cells sorted from blood. The sample's cell subset or site label is to be understood as: unstimulated naive T cells. These receptors all come from a human donor in good health.

The genes are TRBV11-3 and TRBJ2-2, with D uncertain. From germline, CDR1 is SGHNT and CDR2 YENEEA. V lost 2 bases and J 3 bases, leaving 4 bases between the germline ends. The CDR3 is 13 residues long. The CDR3: CASSLRDTGELFF. CDR3 in DNA: TGTGCCAGCAGCTTAAGGGACACCGGGGAGCTGTTTTTT.

This clone has only a few counts. The chain links TRBV7-7 to TRBJ2-5, with 7 bases fitting TRBD2. Per germline, CDR1 SSHAT and CDR2 FNYEAQ (reference sequence). This CDR3 has 15 residues. Trimming removed 1 base from V and 5 bases from J; junction bases left unmatched: 7. The CDR3 coding sequence is TGTGCCAGCAGCTTAGGTGCGCGGGGGATGGAGACCCAGTACTTC. Its translation is CASSLGARGMETQYF.

This clone came up a few times. The V and J genes are TRBV10-3 and TRBJ1-1; no clear D. Deletions cut 10 bases from V and 3 bases from J, with 15 bases between. Per the germline V gene, CDR1 is ENHRY and CDR2 is SYGVKD. The CDR3 extends over 13 amino acids. The CDR3 region is CATLPGAYTEAFF. The CDR3 coding sequence is TGTGCCACCCTACCTGGAGCATACACTGAAGCTTTCTTT.

The chain couples TRBV7-3 to TRBJ1-2; the D is unclear. The V gene lost 5 bases and the J gene lost 2 bases, with 9 bases spanning the gap. CDR1 is SGHTA and CDR2 is FQGTGA in the germline V gene. The CDR3 loop spans 13 amino acids. The CDR3 nucleotides are TGTGCCAGCAGCCTCGGACGGAACTATGGCTACACCTTC. Encoded protein: CASSLGRNYGYTF.

V is TRBV6-5 and J is TRBJ2-3; D assignment may be TRBD1 or TRBD2 (5 bases each). The CDR3 runs to 13 residues. With 8 bases removed from V and 3 bases from J, the gap between germline ends came to 12 bases. In germline, CDR1 is MNHEY, CDR2 SVGAGI. The CDR3 nucleotides are TGTGCCAGCGTGGGGGTCGAGACAGATACGCAGTATTTT. Its translation is CASVGVETDTQYF.

The CDR3 loop reads CASSGQGRQTQYF. CDR3 coding DNA: TGTGCCAGCAGTGGACAGGGGAGGCAGACCCAGTACTTC. V gene TRBV2 combines with J gene TRBJ2-5, with TRBD1 matching 8 bases. Germline values: CDR1 SNHLY, CDR2 FYNNEI. The CDR3 runs to 13 residues. The ends lost 4 bases at V and 6 bases at J; junction bases unmatched: 4.

This chain joins TRBV7-2 and TRBJ2-7, with 11 nucleotides matching TRBD2. The J segment lost 1 base and the V segment lost 0 bases, leaving 11 bases of the junction unmatched. Germline loops: CDR1 SGHTA, CDR2 FQGNSA. This CDR3 spans 19 amino acids. The CDR3 nucleotides are TGTGCCAGCAGCTTAGCCCAGCTAGCGGGGGGAAAGGGATCCTACGAGCAGTACTTC. It translates to CASSLAQLAGGKGSYEQYF.

The chain joins TRBV2 to TRBJ2-1; 8 bases map to TRBD1. V shed 8 bases and J 8 bases; nucleotides not matched to a gene: 8. This CDR3 contains 13 residues. CDR1 is SNHLY and CDR2 is FYNNEI in the germline V gene. CDR3 in amino acids: CASDWQGADEQFF. CDR3 nucleotide sequence: TGTGCCAGCGATTGGCAGGGGGCCGATGAGCAGTTCTTC.

The chain joins TRBV5-6 to TRBJ2-5, with D maybe TRBD1 (5 bases). This CDR3 is built from 14 residues. V was shortened by 0 bases and J by 5 bases, with 11 bases between the two germline ends. CDR1 is SGHDT and CDR2 is YYEEEE in the germline V gene. The DNA for the CDR3 is TGTGCCAGCAGCTTGGAGGGGCTAGGGGAGACCCAGTACTTC. It specifies CASSLEGLGETQYF.

This clone occurred once. This chain uses TRBV7-8 with TRBJ1-5; D might be TRBD1 (5 bases). The V end was cut by 6 bases, the J end by 4 bases, with 10 bases between. The CDR3 length is 13 residues. Germline V gene data show CDR1 as SGHVS and CDR2 as FQNEAQ. This CDR3 reads CASSIRGNQPQHF. CDR3 coding DNA: TGTGCCAGCAGTATTAGGGGAAATCAGCCCCAGCATTTT. The whole variable domain, filled in from reference TRBV7-8 and TRBJ1-5, reads GAGVSQSPRYKVAKRGQDVALRCDPISGHVSLFWYQQALGQGPEFLTYFQNEAQLDKSGLPSDRFFAERPEGSVSTLKIQRTQQEDSAVYLCASSIRGNQPQHFGDGTRLSIL.

V usage is TRBV5-6 and J usage is TRBJ2-5; 10 positions match TRBD2. The CDR3 covers 16 residues. V lost 2 bases, J lost 1 base, and 5 bases stayed unmatched. Germline V CDR1 and CDR2: SGHDT, YYEEEE. CDR3 DNA sequence: TGTGCCAGCAGCTTCTTGAGACTAGCGGGCCAAGAGACCCAGTACTTC. Protein product: CASSFLRLAGQETQYF.

The chain carries TRBV5-1 and TRBJ2-5; 9 nucleotides align to TRBD2. Losses at the gene ends were 4 bases for V and 2 bases for J; bases not matched to a gene: 3. Germline assignment: CDR1 SGHRS and CDR2 YFSETQ. The CDR3 covers 14 residues. The CDR3 DNA is TGCGCCAGCAGCGGCGGGGGGGCGCAAGAGACCCAGTACTTC. Protein: CASSGGGAQETQYF.

V usage is TRBV18 and J usage is TRBJ1-6; D unclear. CDR3 length: 15 residues. The ends were cut back, 3 bases at V and 7 bases at J, with 13 bases in the middle. The germline CDR1 and CDR2 sequences are KGHSH and LQKENI. The CDR3 nucleotides read TGTGCCAGCTCACCGAGGGTCAGCGGGAATTCACCCCTCCACTTT. Protein product: CASSPRVSGNSPLHF.

The chain carries TRBV7-2 and TRBJ1-5, with 10 bases aligning to TRBD1. The CDR3 covers 18 residues. V dropped 2 bases and J dropped 2; count of bases not matched to a gene: 9. Germline V lookup: CDR1 SGHTA, CDR2 FQGNSA. The chain's CDR3 is CASSLQGTGADRNQPQHF. The DNA of the CDR3 is TGTGCCAGCAGCTTACAAGGGACAGGGGCTGATCGCAATCAGCCCCAGCATTTT.

This chain links TRBV5-1 with TRBJ1-1; TRBD1 is a possible D gene (6 bases). CDR3 length equals 15 residues. Trimming stripped 5 bases from V and 0 bases from J, with 14 bases between. Germline V gene lookup returns CDR1 SGHRS and CDR2 YFSETQ. CDR3 loop: CASSHRDILNTEAFF. CDR3 nucleotides: TGCGCCAGCAGTCACCGGGACATCTTGAACACTGAAGCTTTCTTT.

The genes are TRBV4-3 and TRBJ2-7, with D possibly being TRBD1 (6 bases). Deletions cut 6 bases from V and 5 bases from J, with 17 bases between. The CDR3 runs 14 residues. Germline CDR1 and CDR2: LGHNA and YSLEER. DNA for the CDR3: TGCGCCAGCAGGAAGGGACACCCATACGACGAGCAGTACTTC. It codes for CASRKGHPYDEQYF.